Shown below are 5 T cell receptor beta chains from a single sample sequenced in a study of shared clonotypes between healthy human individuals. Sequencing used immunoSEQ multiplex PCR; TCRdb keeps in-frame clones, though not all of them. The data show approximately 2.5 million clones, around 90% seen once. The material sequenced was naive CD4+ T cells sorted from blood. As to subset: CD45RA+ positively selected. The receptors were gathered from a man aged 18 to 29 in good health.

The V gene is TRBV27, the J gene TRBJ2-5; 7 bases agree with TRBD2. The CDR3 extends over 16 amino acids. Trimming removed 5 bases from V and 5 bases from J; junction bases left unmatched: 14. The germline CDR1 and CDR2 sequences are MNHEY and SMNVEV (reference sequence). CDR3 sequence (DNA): TGTGCCAGCAGTCCTTCCCGGGGGACCGGGAGGGAGACCCAGTACTTC. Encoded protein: CASSPSRGTGRETQYF.

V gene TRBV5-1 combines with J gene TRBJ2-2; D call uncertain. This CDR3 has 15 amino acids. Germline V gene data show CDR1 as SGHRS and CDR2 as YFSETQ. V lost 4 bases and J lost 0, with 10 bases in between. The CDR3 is CASSRMESNTGELFF. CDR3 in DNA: TGCGCCAGCAGCCGAATGGAGTCGAACACCGGGGAGCTGTTTTTT. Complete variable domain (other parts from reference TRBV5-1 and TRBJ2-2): KAGVTQTPRYLIKTRGQQVTLSCSPISGHRSVSWYQQTPGQGLQFLFEYFSETQRNKGNFPGRFSGRQFSNSRSEMNVSTLELGDSALYLCASSRMESNTGELFFGEGSRLTVL.

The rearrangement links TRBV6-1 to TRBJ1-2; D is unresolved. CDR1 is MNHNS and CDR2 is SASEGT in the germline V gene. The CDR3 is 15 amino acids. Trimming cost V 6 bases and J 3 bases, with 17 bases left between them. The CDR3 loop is CASRERFGSDYGYTF. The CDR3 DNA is TGTGCCAGCAGGGAGAGGTTCGGTTCTGACTATGGCTACACCTTC.

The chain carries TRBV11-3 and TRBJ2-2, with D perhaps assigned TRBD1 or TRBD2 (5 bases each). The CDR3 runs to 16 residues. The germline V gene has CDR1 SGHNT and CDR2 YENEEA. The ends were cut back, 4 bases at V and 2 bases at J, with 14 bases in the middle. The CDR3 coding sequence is TGTGCCAGCAGCTCTACCGGGACGCGCAACACCGGGGAGCTGTTTTTT. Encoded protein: CASSSTGTRNTGELFF.

CDR3 coding DNA: TGTGCCAGTAGTTGGGAGGAAAATAGCAATCAGCCCCAGCATTTT. Protein sequence: CASSWEENSNQPQHF. V usage is TRBV19 and J usage is TRBJ1-5, with no clear D. V lost 5 bases, J lost 0 bases, and 11 bases lay in between. The CDR3 runs 15 residues. Germline V gives CDR1 LNHDA, CDR2 SQIVND (reference sequence).